Here is one T cell receptor beta chain with its context. This entry comes from a study of T cells in localized non-small cell lung cancer. This table comes from immunoSEQ multiplex PCR, and its TCRdb copy is limited to in-frame clones, with some not included. The sample consists of more than 10,000 clones, approximately 28% of them appearing once. CDR3 length: 14 residues. Germline values: CDR1 GTSNPN, CDR2 SVGIG (reference sequence). Trimming took off 7 bases at V and 5 bases at J, with 15 bases between the two ends. Sequences were derived from lung tumor tissue, sampled before any cancer treatment. This clonotype was sampled from a female donor at least 60 years old with stage I lung adenocarcinoma. The rearrangement joins TRBV30 to TRBJ1-6; D perhaps matches TRBD1 (6 bases). The DNA of the CDR3 is TGTGCCTTGATCCGGGACACCAATAATTCACCCCTCCACTTT. This sequence encodes CALIRDTNNSPLHF.